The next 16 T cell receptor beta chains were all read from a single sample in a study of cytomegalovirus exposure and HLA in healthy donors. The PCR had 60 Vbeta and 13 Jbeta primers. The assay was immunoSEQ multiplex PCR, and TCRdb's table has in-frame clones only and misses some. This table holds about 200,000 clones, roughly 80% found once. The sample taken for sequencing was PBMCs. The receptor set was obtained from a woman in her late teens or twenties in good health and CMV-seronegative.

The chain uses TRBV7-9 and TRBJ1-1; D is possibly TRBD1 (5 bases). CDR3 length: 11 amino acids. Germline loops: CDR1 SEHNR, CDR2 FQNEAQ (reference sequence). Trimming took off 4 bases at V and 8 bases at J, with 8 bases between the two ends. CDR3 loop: CASSWDSEAFF. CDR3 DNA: TGTGCCAGCAGCTGGGACTCAGAAGCTTTCTTT.

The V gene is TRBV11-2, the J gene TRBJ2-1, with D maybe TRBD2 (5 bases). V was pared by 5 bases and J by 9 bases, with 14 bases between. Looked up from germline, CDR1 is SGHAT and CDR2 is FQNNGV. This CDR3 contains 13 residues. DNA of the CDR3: TGTGCCAGCAGCCCTACTAGGGAAGGTGAGCAGTTCTTC. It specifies CASSPTREGEQFF.

Here the CDR3 reads CASSPTSGLGPDTQYF. The CDR3 DNA reads TGTGCCAGCAGTCCGACTAGCGGCTTAGGCCCAGATACGCAGTATTTT. The rearrangement uses TRBV27 and TRBJ2-3, with 9 nucleotides matching TRBD2. The CDR3 spans 16 residues. Per germline, CDR1 MNHEY and CDR2 SMNVEV (reference sequence). Trimming took 5 bases from V and 4 from J; bases not matched to a gene: 10.

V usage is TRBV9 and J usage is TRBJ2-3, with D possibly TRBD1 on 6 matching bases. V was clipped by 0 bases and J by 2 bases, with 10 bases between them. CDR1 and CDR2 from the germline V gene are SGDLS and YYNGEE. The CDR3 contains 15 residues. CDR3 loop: CASSVETGYTDTQYF. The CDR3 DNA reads TGTGCCAGCAGCGTAGAGACAGGTTACACAGATACGCAGTATTTT. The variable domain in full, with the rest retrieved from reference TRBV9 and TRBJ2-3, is DSGVTQTPKHLITATGQRVTLRCSPRSGDLSVYWYQQSLDQGLQFLIQYYNGEERAKGNILERFSAQQFPDLHSELNLSSLELGDSALYFCASSVETGYTDTQYFGPGTRLTVL.

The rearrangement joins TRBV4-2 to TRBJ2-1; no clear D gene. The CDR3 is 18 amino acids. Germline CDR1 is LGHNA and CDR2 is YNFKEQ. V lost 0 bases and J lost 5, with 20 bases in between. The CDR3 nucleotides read TGTGCCAGCAGCCAAGATAGTGCGGCGATTATCTACAACAATGAGCAGTTCTTC. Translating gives CASSQDSAAIIYNNEQFF.

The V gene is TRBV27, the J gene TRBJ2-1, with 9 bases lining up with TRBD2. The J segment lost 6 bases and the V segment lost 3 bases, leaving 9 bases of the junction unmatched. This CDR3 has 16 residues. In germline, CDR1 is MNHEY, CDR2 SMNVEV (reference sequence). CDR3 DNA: TGTGCCAGCAGTTTCTGGAAGATAGCGGGGGCCAATGAGCAGTTCTTC. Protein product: CASSFWKIAGANEQFF.

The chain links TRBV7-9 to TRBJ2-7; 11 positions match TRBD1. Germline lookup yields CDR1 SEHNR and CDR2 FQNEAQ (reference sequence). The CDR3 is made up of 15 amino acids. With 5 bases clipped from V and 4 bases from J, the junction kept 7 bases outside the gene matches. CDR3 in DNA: TGTGCCAGCAGCCCGAACGGACAGGGGGCTTACGAGCAGTACTTC. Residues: CASSPNGQGAYEQYF.

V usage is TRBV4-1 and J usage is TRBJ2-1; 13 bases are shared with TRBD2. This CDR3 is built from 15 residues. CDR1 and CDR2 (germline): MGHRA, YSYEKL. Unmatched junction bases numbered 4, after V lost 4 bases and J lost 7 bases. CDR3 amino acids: CASSRTSGSWNEQFF. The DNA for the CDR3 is TGCGCCAGCAGCCGGACTAGCGGGAGTTGGAATGAGCAGTTCTTC.

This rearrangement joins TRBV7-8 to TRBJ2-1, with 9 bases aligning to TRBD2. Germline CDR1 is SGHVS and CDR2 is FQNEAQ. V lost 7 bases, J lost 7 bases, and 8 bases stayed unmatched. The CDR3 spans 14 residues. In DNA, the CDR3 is TGTGCCAGCAACCCAGCGGGAGGTGGGAATGAGCAGTTCTTC. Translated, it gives CASNPAGGGNEQFF.

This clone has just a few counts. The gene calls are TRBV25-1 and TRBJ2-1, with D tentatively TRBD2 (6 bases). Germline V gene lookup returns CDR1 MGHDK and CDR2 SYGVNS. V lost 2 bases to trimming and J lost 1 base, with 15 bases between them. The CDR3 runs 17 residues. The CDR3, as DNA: TGTGCCAGCAGTGAAACGAAGGTAGCGGATTCCTACAATGAGCAGTTCTTC. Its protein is CASSETKVADSYNEQFF.

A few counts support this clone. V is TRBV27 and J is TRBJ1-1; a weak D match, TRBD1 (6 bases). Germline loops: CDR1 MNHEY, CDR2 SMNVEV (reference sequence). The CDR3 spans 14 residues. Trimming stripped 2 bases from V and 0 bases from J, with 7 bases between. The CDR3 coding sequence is TGTGCCAGCAGTTTAAGGGGGATGAACACTGAAGCTTTCTTT. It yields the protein CASSLRGMNTEAFF.

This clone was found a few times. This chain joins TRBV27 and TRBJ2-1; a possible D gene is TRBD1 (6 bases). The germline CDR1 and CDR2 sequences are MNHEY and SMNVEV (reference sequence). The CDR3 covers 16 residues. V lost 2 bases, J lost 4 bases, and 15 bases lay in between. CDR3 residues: CASSLRGRGGYNEQFF. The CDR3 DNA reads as TGTGCCAGCAGTTTAAGGGGCAGGGGTGGTTACAATGAGCAGTTCTTC.

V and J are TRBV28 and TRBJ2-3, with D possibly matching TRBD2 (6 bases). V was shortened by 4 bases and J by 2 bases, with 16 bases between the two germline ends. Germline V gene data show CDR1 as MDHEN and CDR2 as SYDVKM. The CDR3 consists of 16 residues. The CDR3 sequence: CASSSTGLHSTDTQYF. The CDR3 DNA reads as TGTGCCAGCAGTTCGACCGGACTACATTCCACAGATACGCAGTATTTT.

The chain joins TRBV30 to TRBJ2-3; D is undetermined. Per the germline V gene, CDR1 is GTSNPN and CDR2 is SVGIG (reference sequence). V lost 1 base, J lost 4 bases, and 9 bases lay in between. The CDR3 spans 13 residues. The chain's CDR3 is CAWSGVSADTQYF. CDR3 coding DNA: TGTGCCTGGAGTGGTGTAAGCGCAGATACGCAGTATTTT.

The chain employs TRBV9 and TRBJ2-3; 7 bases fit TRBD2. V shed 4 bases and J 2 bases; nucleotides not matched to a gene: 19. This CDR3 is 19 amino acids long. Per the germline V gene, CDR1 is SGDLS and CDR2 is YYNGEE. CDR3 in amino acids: CASSSPLLRRERTTDTQYF. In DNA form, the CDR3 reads TGTGCCAGCAGCTCTCCCTTGTTGCGGCGGGAGCGTACCACAGATACGCAGTATTTT. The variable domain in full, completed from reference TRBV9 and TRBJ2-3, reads DSGVTQTPKHLITATGQRVTLRCSPRSGDLSVYWYQQSLDQGLQFLIQYYNGEERAKGNILERFSAQQFPDLHSELNLSSLELGDSALYFCASSSPLLRRERTTDTQYFGPGTRLTVL.

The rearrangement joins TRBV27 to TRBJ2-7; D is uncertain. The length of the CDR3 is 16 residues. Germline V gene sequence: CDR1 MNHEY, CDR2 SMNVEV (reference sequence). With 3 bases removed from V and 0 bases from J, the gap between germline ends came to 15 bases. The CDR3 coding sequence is TGTGCCAGCAGTTTGTCGGCGGTAAGGAGCTCCTACGAGCAGTACGTC. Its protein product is CASSLSAVRSSYEQYV.